The present TCR beta chain was sequenced within a study of OX40 agonist ivuxolimab in advanced cancers. CDR3 length: 16 residues. Germline V CDR1 and CDR2: SGHRS, YFSETQ. V was cut by 4 bases and J by 1 base, with 17 bases left in between. Using immunoSEQ multiplex PCR, the repertoire was profiled, and TCRdb retains in-frame clones only, with some absent. The sample shows roughly 38,000 clones, 82% of them seen only once. This chain connects TRBV5-1 to TRBJ1-1, with D perhaps TRBD1 (6 bases). The specimen comprised CD4+ or CD8+ T cells sorted from blood, sampled in a trial of the OX40 agonist ivuxolimab. The sequence was obtained from an adult with an advanced solid tumor such as melanoma, head and neck, liver or kidney cancer. CDR3 loop: CASSPTSGQTNTEAFF. CDR3 sequence (DNA): TGCGCCAGCAGCCCCACATCCGGACAGACGAACACTGAAGCTTTCTTT.